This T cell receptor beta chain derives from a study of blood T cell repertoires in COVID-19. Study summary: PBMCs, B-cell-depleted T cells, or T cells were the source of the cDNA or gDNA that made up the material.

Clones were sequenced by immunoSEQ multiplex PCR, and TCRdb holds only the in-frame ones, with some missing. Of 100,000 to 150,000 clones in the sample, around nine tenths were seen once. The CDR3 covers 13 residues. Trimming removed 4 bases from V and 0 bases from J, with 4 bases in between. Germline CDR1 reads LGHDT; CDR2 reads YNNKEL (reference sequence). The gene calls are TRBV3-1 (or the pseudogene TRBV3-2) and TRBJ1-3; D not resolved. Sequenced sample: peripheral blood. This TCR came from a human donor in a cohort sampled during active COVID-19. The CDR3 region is CASSLISGNTIYF. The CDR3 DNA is TGTGCCAGCAGCCTAATCTCTGGAAACACCATATATTTT.